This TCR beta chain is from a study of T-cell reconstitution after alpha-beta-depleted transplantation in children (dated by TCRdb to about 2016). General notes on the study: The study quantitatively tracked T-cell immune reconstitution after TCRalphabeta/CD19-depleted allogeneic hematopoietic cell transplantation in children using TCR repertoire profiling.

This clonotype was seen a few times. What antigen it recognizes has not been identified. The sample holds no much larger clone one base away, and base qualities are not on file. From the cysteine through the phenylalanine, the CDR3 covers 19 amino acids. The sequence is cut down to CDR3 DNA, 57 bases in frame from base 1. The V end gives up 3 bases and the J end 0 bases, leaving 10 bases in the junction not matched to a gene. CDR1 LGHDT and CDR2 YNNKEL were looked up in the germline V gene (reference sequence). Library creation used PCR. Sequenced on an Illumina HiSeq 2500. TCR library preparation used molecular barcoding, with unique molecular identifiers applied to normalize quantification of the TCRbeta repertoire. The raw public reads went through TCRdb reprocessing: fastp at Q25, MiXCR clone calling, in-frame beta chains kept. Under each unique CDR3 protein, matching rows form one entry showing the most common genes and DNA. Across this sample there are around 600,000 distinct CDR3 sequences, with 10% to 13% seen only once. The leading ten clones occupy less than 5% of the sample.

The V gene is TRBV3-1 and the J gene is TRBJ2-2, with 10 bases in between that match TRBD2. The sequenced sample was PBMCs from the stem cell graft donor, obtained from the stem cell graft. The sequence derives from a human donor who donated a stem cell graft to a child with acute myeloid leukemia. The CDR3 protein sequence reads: CASSQRMIAGGANTGELFF. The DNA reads TGTGCCAGCAGCCAGAGAATGATAGCGGGAGGCGCGAACACCGGGGAGCTGTTTTTT.